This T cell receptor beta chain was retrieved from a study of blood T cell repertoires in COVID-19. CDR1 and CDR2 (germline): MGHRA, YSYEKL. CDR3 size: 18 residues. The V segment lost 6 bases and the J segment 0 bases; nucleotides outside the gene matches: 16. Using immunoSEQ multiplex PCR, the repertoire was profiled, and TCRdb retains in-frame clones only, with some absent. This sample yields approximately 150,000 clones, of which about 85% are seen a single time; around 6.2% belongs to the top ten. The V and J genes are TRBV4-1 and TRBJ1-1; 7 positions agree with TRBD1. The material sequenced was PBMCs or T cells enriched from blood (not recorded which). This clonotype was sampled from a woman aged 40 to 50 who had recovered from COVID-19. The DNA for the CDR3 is TGCGCCAGCAGTCGGCCGGCCGGGACAGAACCTCTGAACACTGAAGCTTTCTTT. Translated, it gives CASSRPAGTEPLNTEAFF.